This record looks at one T cell receptor beta chain sequence and its context. These data are taken from a study of CD8+ T cells in alopecia areata. Study-level information: Tofacitinib ran 6 to 18 months, followed by 6 months off drug.

Treatment described: oral pan-JAK inhibitor, 5-10 mg twice daily. Sorting separated CD4+ and CD8+ T cells out of PBMCs. This CDR3 comprises 14 residues. Losses at the gene ends were 6 bases for V and 3 bases for J; bases not matched to a gene: 7. CDR1 and CDR2 (germline): MNHNS, SASEGT. Extraction of RNA preceded its reverse transcription into cDNA, which served as the sequencing template. Assay: immunoSEQ multiplex PCR; the TCRdb copy retains only in-frame clones and omits some. The table has 200,000 to 250,000 clones, about three fifths seen once. This receptor was obtained from a human donor with alopecia areata. Material: CD4+ T cells sorted from blood, obtained at week 4, from a patient treated with tofacitinib. This chain uses TRBV6-1 with TRBJ1-1; 7 positions agree with TRBD1. CDR3 DNA: TGTGCCAGCAGGGAGGACAGGAGGCACACTGAAGCTTTCTTT. This sequence encodes CASREDRRHTEAFF.